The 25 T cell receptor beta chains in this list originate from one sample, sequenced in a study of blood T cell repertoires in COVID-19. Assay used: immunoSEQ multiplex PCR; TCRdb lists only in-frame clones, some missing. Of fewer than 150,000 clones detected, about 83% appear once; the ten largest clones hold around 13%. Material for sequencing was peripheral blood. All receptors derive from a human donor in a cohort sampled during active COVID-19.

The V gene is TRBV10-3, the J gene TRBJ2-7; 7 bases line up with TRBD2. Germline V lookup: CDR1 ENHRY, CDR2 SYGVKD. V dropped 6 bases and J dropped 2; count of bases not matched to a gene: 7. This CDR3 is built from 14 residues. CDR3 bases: TGTGCCATCAGCACCGGGACTACCGCCTACGAGCAGTACTTC. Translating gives CAISTGTTAYEQYF.

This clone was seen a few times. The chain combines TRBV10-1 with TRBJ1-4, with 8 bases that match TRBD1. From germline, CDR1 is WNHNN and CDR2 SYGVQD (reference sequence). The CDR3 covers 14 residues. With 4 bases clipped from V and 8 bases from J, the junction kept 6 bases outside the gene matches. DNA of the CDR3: TGCGCCAGCAGTGTGCGGACAGGGTACGAAAAACTGTTTTTT. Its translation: CASSVRTGYEKLFF.

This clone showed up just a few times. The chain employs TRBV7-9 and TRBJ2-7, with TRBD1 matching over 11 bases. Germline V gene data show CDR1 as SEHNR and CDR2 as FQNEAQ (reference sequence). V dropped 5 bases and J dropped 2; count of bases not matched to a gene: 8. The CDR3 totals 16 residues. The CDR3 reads CASSLGQGALTYEQYF. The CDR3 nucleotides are TGTGCCAGCAGCCTAGGACAGGGGGCTCTAACCTACGAGCAGTACTTC. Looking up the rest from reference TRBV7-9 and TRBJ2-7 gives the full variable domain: DTGVSQNPRHKITKRGQNVTFRCDPISEHNRLYWYRQTLGQGPEFLTYFQNEAQLEKSRLLSDRFSAERPKGSFSTLEIQRTEQGDSAMYLCASSLGQGALTYEQYFGPGTRLTVT.

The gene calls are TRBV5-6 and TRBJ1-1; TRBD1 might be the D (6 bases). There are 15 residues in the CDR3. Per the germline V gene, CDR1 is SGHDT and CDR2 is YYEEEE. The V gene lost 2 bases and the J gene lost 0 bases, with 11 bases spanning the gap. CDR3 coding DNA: TGTGCCAGCAGCTTCCCCGGGACACTGAACACTGAAGCTTTCTTT. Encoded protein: CASSFPGTLNTEAFF.

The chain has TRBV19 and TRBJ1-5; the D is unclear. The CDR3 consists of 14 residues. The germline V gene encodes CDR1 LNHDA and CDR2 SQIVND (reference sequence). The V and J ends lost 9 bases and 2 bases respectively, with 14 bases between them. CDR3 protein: CARAIACCNQPQHF. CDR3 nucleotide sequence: TGTGCCAGGGCCATAGCCTGTTGCAATCAGCCCCAGCATTTT.

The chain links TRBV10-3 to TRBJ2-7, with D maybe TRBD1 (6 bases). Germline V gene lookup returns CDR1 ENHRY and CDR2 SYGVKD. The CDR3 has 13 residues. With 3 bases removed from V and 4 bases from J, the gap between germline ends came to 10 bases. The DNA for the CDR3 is TGTGCCATCAGTGACTTCACAGGGTACGAGCAGTACTTC. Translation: CAISDFTGYEQYF.

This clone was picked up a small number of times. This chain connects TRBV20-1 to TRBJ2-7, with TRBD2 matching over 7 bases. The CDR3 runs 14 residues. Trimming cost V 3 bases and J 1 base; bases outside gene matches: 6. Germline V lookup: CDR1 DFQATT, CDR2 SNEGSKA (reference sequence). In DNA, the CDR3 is TGCAGTGCTAGTCGTGGGGGGGGTTCCTACGAGCAGTACTTC. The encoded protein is CSASRGGGSYEQYF.

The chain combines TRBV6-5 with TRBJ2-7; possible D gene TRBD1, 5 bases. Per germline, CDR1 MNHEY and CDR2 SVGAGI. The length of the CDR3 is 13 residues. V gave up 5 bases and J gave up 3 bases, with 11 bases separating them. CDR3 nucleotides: TGTGCCAGCAGTACCCGGACAAGCTACGAGCAGTACTTC. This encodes CASSTRTSYEQYF.

DNA for the CDR3: TGTGCCAGTAGTATTGGCAGGGACTACGAGCAGTACTTC. Translating gives CASSIGRDYEQYF. The rearrangement links TRBV19 to TRBJ2-7; D perhaps matches TRBD1 (5 bases). The CDR3 contains 13 residues. Germline CDR1 reads LNHDA; CDR2 reads SQIVND (reference sequence). Deletions cut 3 bases from V and 3 bases from J, with 9 bases between.

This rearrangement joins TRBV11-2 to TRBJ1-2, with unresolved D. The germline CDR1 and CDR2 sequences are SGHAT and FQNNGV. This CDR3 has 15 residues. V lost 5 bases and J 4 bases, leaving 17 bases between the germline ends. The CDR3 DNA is TGTGCCAGCAGCCCAGCCGGAGAGGCCTCCTATGGCTACACCTTC. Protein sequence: CASSPAGEASYGYTF.

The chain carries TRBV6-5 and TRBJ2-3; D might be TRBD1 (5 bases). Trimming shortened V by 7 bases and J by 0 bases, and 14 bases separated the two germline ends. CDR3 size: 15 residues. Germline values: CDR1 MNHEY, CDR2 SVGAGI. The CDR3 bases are TGTGCCAGCACACACAGGCGCGCCAGCACAGATACGCAGTATTTT. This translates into CASTHRRASTDTQYF.

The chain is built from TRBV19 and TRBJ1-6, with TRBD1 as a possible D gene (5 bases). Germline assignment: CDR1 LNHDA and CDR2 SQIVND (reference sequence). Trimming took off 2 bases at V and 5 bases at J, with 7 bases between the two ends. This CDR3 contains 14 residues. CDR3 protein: CASSIWGDNSPLHF. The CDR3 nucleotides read TGTGCCAGTAGTATATGGGGCGATAATTCACCCCTCCACTTT.

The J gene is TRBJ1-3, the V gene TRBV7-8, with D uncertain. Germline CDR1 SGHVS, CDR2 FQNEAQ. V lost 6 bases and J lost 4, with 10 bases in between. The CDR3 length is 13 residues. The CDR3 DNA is TGTGCCAGCAGTCCCACATCCGGAAACACCATATATTTT. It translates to CASSPTSGNTIYF.

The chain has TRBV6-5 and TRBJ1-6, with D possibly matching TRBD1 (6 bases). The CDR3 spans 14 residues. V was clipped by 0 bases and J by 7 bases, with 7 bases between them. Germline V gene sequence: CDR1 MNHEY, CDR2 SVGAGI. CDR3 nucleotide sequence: TGTGCCAGCAGTTACTCGGGACAAAATTCACCCCTCCACTTT. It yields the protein CASSYSGQNSPLHF.

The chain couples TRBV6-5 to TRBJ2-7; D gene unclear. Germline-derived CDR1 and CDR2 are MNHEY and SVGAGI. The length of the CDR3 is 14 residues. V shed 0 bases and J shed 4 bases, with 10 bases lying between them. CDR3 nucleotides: TGTGCCAGCAGTTACTCGATACATTTTTACGAGCAGTACTTC. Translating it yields CASSYSIHFYEQYF.

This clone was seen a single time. CDR3 sequence reads: CASSLRDRVETQYF. The CDR3 nucleotides are TGTGCCAGCAGCTTACGGGACAGGGTCGAGACCCAGTACTTC. The chain is built from TRBV7-8 and TRBJ2-5; TRBD1 aligns across 9 bases. The trim removed 2 bases at V and 5 bases at J, leaving 3 bases unmatched. CDR3 length: 14 residues. Germline V lookup: CDR1 SGHVS, CDR2 FQNEAQ.

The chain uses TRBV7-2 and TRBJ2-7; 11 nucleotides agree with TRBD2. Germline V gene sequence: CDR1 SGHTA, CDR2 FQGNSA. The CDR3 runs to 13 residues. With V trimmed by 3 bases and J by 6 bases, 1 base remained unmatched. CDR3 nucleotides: TGTGCCAGCAGCTTTAGCGGGGGGGCCGAGCAGTACTTC. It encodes CASSFSGGAEQYF.

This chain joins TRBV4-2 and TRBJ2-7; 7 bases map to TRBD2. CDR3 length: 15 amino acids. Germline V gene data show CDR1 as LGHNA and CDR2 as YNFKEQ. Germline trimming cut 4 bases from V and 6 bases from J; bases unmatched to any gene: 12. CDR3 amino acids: CASSPSLAGETEQYF. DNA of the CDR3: TGTGCCAGCAGCCCGTCACTTGCGGGGGAGACCGAGCAGTACTTC.

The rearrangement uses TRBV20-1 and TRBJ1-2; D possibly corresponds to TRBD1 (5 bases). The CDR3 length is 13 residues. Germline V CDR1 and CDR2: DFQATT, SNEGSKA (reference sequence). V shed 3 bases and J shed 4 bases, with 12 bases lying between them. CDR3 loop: CSASLGATYGYTF. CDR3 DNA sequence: TGCAGTGCTAGTCTTGGGGCGACCTATGGCTACACCTTC.

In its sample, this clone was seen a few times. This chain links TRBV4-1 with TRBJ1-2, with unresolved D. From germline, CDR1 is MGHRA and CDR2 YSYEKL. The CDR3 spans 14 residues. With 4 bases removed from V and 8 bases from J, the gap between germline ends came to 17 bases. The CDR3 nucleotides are TGCGCCAGCAGCCGGGCAGTGCGCCGTGGGGGCTACACCTTC. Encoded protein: CASSRAVRRGGYTF.

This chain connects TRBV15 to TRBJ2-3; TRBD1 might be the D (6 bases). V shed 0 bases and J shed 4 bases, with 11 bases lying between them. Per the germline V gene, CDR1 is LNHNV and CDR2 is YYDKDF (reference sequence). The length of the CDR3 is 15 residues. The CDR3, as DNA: TGTGCCACCAGCAGAGATGCAGGGGTGTCAGATACGCAGTATTTT. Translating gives CATSRDAGVSDTQYF.

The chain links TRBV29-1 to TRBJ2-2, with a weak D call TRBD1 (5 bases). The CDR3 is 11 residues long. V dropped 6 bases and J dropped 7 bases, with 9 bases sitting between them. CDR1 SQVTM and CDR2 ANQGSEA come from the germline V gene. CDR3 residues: CSVAGYGELFF. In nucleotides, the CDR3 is TGCAGCGTGGCAGGGTACGGGGAGCTGTTTTTT.

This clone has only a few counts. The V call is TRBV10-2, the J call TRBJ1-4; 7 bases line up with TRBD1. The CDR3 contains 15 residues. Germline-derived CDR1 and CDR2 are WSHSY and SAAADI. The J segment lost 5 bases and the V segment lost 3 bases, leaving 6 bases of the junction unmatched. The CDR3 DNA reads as TGCGCCAGCAGTGACGGGGGACAGCGAAATGAAAAACTGTTTTTT. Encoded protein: CASSDGGQRNEKLFF.

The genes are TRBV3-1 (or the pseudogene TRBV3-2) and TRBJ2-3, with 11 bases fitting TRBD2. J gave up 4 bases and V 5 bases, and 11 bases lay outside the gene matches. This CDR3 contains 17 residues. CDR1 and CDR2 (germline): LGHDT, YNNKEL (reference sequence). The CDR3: CASSYLLRSGGADTQYF. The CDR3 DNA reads TGTGCCAGCAGCTACCTACTGCGTAGCGGGGGGGCAGATACGCAGTATTTT.

The CDR3 region is CASNIRGLTGNYGYTF. CDR3 in DNA: TGTGCCAGCAACATAAGGGGCTTGACAGGGAACTATGGCTACACCTTC. The genes are TRBV3-1 (or the pseudogene TRBV3-2) and TRBJ1-2, with 7 bases identical to TRBD1. The V gene end was trimmed by 7 bases and the J gene end by 2 bases; junction bases not matched to a gene: 13. The CDR3 sequence is 16 residues long. Germline loops: CDR1 LGHDT, CDR2 YNNKEL (reference sequence).